Below, 3 T cell receptor beta chains from the same sample are listed, as sequenced in a study of Graves' ophthalmopathy and Graves' hyperthyroidism. The study amplified TCR beta CDR3 regions using RNA transcripts. HTBI primers were employed in first-round RT-PCR, then a second-round multiplex PCR followed. One entry per CDR3 protein, called by TCRdb with MiXCR from the multiplex PCR reads. Here the sample spans 200,000 to 250,000 distinct CDR3 sequences, 20% to 25% being singletons. The sample consisted of peripheral blood. The source of these receptors is a woman aged 45-65 years with Graves' ophthalmopathy.

V is TRBV19 and J is TRBJ2-4; possibly TRBD1 for D (5 bases). Trimming stripped 3 bases from V and 8 bases from J, with 20 bases between. This CDR3 comprises 16 residues. Germline V lookup: CDR1 LNHDA, CDR2 SQIVND (reference sequence). CDR3 nucleotides: TGTGCCAGTAGTATCGGTATGGGCAGGGATGGGGACATTCAGTACTTC. Protein sequence: CASSIGMGRDGDIQYF. Full variable domain (missing parts from reference TRBV19 and TRBJ2-4): DGGITQSPKYLFRKEGQNVTLSCEQNLNHDAMYWYRQDPGQGLRLIYYSQIVNDFQKGDIAEGYSVSREKKESFPLTVTSAQKNPTAFYLCASSIGMGRDGDIQYFGAGTRLSVL.

This chain connects TRBV11-2 to TRBJ2-5, with 9 positions matching TRBD2. Germline loops: CDR1 SGHAT, CDR2 FQNNGV. This CDR3 has 15 amino acids. The J segment lost 0 bases and the V segment lost 2 bases, leaving 1 base of the junction unmatched. The CDR3 here is CASSLWTSDQETQYF. CDR3 bases: TGTGCCAGCAGCTTATGGACTAGCGACCAAGAGACCCAGTACTTC.

This clonotype has only one observation. The rearrangement joins TRBV19 to TRBJ2-7; no reliable D call. The germline V and J ends were trimmed by 5 bases and 6 bases, with 11 bases remaining between them. Germline assignment: CDR1 LNHDA and CDR2 SQIVND (reference sequence). The CDR3 loop spans 12 amino acids. CDR3 nucleotide sequence: TGTGCCAGTAGTTCCTCTGGACGCGAGCAGTACTTC. Amino acids: CASSSSGREQYF. Full variable domain (outside the CDR3, taken from reference TRBV19 and TRBJ2-7): DGGITQSPKYLFRKEGQNVTLSCEQNLNHDAMYWYRQDPGQGLRLIYYSQIVNDFQKGDIAEGYSVSREKKESFPLTVTSAQKNPTAFYLCASSSSGREQYFGPGTRLTVT.